The 22 T cell receptor beta chains listed next were all sequenced from one sample in a study of blood T cell repertoires in COVID-19. The table came from immunoSEQ multiplex PCR; TCRdb's copy has only in-frame clones and leaves some out. The table shows about 280,000 clones, with roughly 85% occurring only once. The sample was PBMCs or T cells enriched from blood (not recorded which). The source is a woman aged 45-65 years who had recovered from COVID-19.

This chain uses TRBV29-1 with TRBJ2-1, with TRBD1 matching over 7 bases. This CDR3 is 14 amino acids long. The V and J ends lost 5 bases and 2 bases, in that order; junction bases with no gene match: 6. CDR1 and CDR2 (germline): SQVTM, ANQGSEA. The CDR3 spells CSVSHRGAYNEQFF. DNA for the CDR3: TGCAGCGTTTCCCACAGGGGTGCCTACAATGAGCAGTTCTTC.

The chain carries TRBV9 and TRBJ2-7; 9 bases map to TRBD2. The V gene's germline CDR1 is SGDLS and CDR2 YYNGEE. V was pared by 4 bases and J by 5 bases, with 7 bases of the junction left unmatched. CDR3 length equals 14 residues. Here the CDR3 reads CASSSAGLAHEQYF. The CDR3 DNA is TGTGCCAGCAGCTCGGCCGGACTAGCGCACGAGCAGTACTTC.

The gene calls are TRBV27 and TRBJ2-7; D is unresolved. Germline V gene lookup returns CDR1 MNHEY and CDR2 SMNVEV (reference sequence). The length of the CDR3 is 14 residues. V lost 3 bases, J lost 2 bases, and 11 bases lay in between. In nucleotides, the CDR3 is TGTGCCAGCAGTTTTGGAGTAGCCGCCTACGAGCAGTACTTC. The encoded protein is CASSFGVAAYEQYF.

The rearrangement uses TRBV7-6 and TRBJ2-3; D unclear. CDR1 and CDR2 (germline): SGHVS, FNYEAQ. The CDR3 is 17 residues long. V was cut by 0 bases and J by 0 bases, with 13 bases left in between. The CDR3 loop reads CASSLARVRRSTDTQYF. CDR3 nucleotides: TGTGCCAGCAGCTTAGCGAGAGTGCGTAGAAGCACAGATACGCAGTATTTT.

This rearrangement joins TRBV5-1 to TRBJ1-3; TRBD1 agrees at 7 bases. The CDR3 spans 16 residues. CDR1 is SGHRS, CDR2 YFSETQ, per germline. Germline trimming cut 3 bases from V and 0 bases from J; bases unmatched to any gene: 6. CDR3 bases: TGCGCCAGCAGCTGGGGGACAGCCAGCTCTGGAAACACCATATATTTT. Protein sequence: CASSWGTASSGNTIYF.

The CDR3 is CASSLLGELAGADTQYF. The DNA of the CDR3 is TGTGCCAGCAGCTTATTGGGGGAACTAGCGGGAGCAGATACGCAGTATTTT. This chain links TRBV11-2 with TRBJ2-3; 11 positions agree with TRBD2. V dropped 2 bases and J dropped 4; count of bases not matched to a gene: 8. Looked up from germline, CDR1 is SGHAT and CDR2 is FQNNGV. The CDR3 is 17 residues long.

This rearrangement joins TRBV3-1 (or the pseudogene TRBV3-2) to TRBJ2-3, with D uncertain. Trimming took off 3 bases at V and 6 bases at J, with 4 bases between the two ends. Germline V gene sequence: CDR1 LGHDT, CDR2 YNNKEL (reference sequence). The CDR3 sequence is 11 residues long. CDR3 in amino acids: CASSHRDTQYF. The DNA of the CDR3 is TGTGCCAGCAGCCACCGGGATACGCAGTATTTT.

V usage is TRBV28 and J usage is TRBJ1-1; weak D call: TRBD1 (6 bases). CDR1 and CDR2 (germline): MDHEN, SYDVKM. The CDR3 is 14 amino acids. Trimming cost V 6 bases and J 5 bases, with 16 bases left between them. This CDR3 reads CASSSWGRGTEAFF. DNA of the CDR3: TGTGCCAGCAGCTCATGGGGGAGGGGGACTGAAGCTTTCTTT.

The J gene is TRBJ2-1, the V gene TRBV4-3, with 8 bases identical to TRBD2. CDR1 and CDR2 from the germline V gene are LGHNA and YSLEER. There are 14 residues in the CDR3. J gave up 6 bases and V 3 bases, and 4 bases lay outside the gene matches. In nucleotides, the CDR3 is TGCGCCAGCAGCCACGCCGGGACTAGCAATGAGCAGTTCTTC. It specifies CASSHAGTSNEQFF.

The chain recombines TRBV18 with TRBJ2-7; the match to TRBD1 covers 11 bases. There are 14 residues in the CDR3. The V and J ends lost 6 bases and 5 bases, in that order; junction bases with no gene match: 6. Germline V lookup: CDR1 KGHSH, CDR2 LQKENI. This CDR3 reads CASSYGQGAHEQYF. The DNA for the CDR3 is TGTGCCAGCTCGTACGGACAGGGGGCACACGAGCAGTACTTC.

J is TRBJ2-1 and V is TRBV9; TRBD1 agrees at 7 bases. The V gene's germline CDR1 is SGDLS and CDR2 YYNGEE. There are 16 residues in the CDR3. Trimming cost V 0 bases and J 2 bases; bases outside gene matches: 5. The CDR3 spells CASSVEGRGTYNEQFF. The CDR3 DNA reads TGTGCCAGCAGCGTAGAAGGCAGGGGGACCTACAATGAGCAGTTCTTC.

The V gene is TRBV3-1 (or the pseudogene TRBV3-2), the J gene TRBJ2-2; 10 nucleotides match TRBD1. Trimming took 0 bases from V and 5 from J; bases not matched to a gene: 6. The germline gives CDR1 LGHDT, CDR2 YNNKEL (reference sequence). CDR3 length equals 17 residues. The CDR3 here is CASSQDPDRGRTGELFF. The CDR3 DNA reads TGTGCCAGCAGCCAAGACCCCGACAGGGGGCGGACCGGGGAGCTGTTTTTT.

This clone has a handful of counts. The chain joins TRBV12-5 to TRBJ1-6; TRBD1 aligns across 10 bases. The CDR3 extends over 17 amino acids. The germline V gene encodes CDR1 LGHNT and CDR2 FRNRAP. The V gene end was trimmed by 1 base and the J gene end by 9 bases; junction bases not matched to a gene: 9. The CDR3 loop reads CASGLADGQGVSSPLHF. The CDR3 DNA follows: TGTGCTAGTGGTTTGGCAGATGGACAGGGGGTTAGTTCACCCCTCCACTTT.

The chain has TRBV10-3 and TRBJ2-2; D uncertain. The CDR3 has 13 amino acids. V was clipped by 10 bases and J by 0 bases, with 9 bases between them. Germline CDR1 and CDR2: ENHRY and SYGVKD. As DNA, the CDR3 is TGTGCCACCCGGGTAACGAACACCGGGGAGCTGTTTTTT. Its translation is CATRVTNTGELFF.

The chain couples TRBV5-8 to TRBJ1-4; D unresolved. Germline V lookup: CDR1 SGHTS, CDR2 YDEGEE. The CDR3 loop spans 14 amino acids. Trimming removed 7 bases at V and 3 bases at J, with 13 bases between. CDR3 loop: CASARLRANEKLFF. The CDR3 DNA reads TGTGCCAGCGCTCGACTACGGGCTAATGAAAAACTGTTTTTT. Combining the CDR3 with reference TRBV5-8 and TRBJ1-4 gives the whole variable domain EAGVTQSPTHLIKTRGQQATLRCSPISGHTSVYWYQQALGLGLQFLLWYDEGEERNRGNFPPRFSGRQFPNYSSELNVNALELEDSALYLCASARLRANEKLFFGSGTQLSVL.

The chain has TRBV27 and TRBJ2-2, with TRBD2 matching 8 bases. V dropped 5 bases and J dropped 3; count of bases not matched to a gene: 8. The CDR3 has 16 amino acids. The V gene's germline CDR1 is MNHEY and CDR2 SMNVEV (reference sequence). The CDR3 loop is CASSPRGGGDTGELFF. CDR3 nucleotide sequence: TGTGCCAGCAGTCCCCGGGGGGGAGGGGACACCGGGGAGCTGTTTTTT.

The V call is TRBV28, the J call TRBJ2-1; 7 nucleotides line up with TRBD2. The CDR3 runs to 15 residues. Germline loops: CDR1 MDHEN, CDR2 SYDVKM. With 3 bases clipped from V and 0 bases from J, the junction kept 2 bases outside the gene matches. CDR3 sequence (DNA): TGTGCCAGCAGTTTCAGACTAGCCTCCTACAATGAGCAGTTCTTC. Translating it yields CASSFRLASYNEQFF.

The sample holds a few counts of this clone. The chain links TRBV5-1 to TRBJ1-5; D perhaps matches TRBD1 (5 bases). V was cut by 5 bases and J by 5 bases, with 14 bases left in between. The CDR3 covers 14 residues. The germline gives CDR1 SGHRS, CDR2 YFSETQ. Written as DNA, the CDR3 is TGCGCCAGCAGTCAATCGGGGGTGGATCAGCCCCAGCATTTT. This encodes CASSQSGVDQPQHF.

CDR3 nucleotides: TGTGCCAGCAGCTTATCGGTGGAAGGCGGGTCGACGCAGTACTTC. Encoded protein: CASSLSVEGGSTQYF. The chain has TRBV7-9 and TRBJ2-7; a weak D match, TRBD2 (5 bases). Germline V CDR1 and CDR2: SEHNR, FQNEAQ (reference sequence). The CDR3 covers 15 residues. V shed 2 bases and J shed 9 bases, with 20 bases lying between them.

The chain couples TRBV18 to TRBJ1-3; maybe TRBD1 (5 bases). Germline V gene lookup returns CDR1 KGHSH and CDR2 LQKENI. The CDR3 loop spans 14 amino acids. V was shortened by 3 bases and J by 0 bases, with 6 bases between the two germline ends. The CDR3 DNA reads as TGTGCCAGCTCACCGACAGTCTCTGGAAACACCATATATTTT. Protein sequence: CASSPTVSGNTIYF.

The chain links TRBV7-9 to TRBJ1-4; the D gene is possibly TRBD1 (5 bases). This CDR3 spans 14 amino acids. Trimming left V 2 bases short and J 7 bases short, with 11 bases between. Germline CDR1 and CDR2: SEHNR and FQNEAQ (reference sequence). The CDR3 spells CASSLSGTSEKLFF. The CDR3 coding sequence is TGTGCCAGCAGCTTAAGCGGGACGAGTGAAAAACTGTTTTTT.

The V gene is TRBV28, the J gene TRBJ2-7; 7 bases are a match to TRBD1. V dropped 6 bases and J dropped 1; count of bases not matched to a gene: 6. The germline CDR1 and CDR2 sequences are MDHEN and SYDVKM. The CDR3 length is 14 residues. The CDR3 nucleotides read TGTGCCAGCAGAGTCGGACAGGTATCCTACGAGCAGTACTTC. It is translated as CASRVGQVSYEQYF.